The clone carrying this T cell receptor beta chain was seen a handful of times. What it binds is not known. This entry is derived from a study of blood T cells in healthy people across ages. Study-wide results and limits: It was the long-lived donors that had more naive CD4+ cells and higher diversity than aged donors.

Alongside a J-beta primer mix, a sample-barcoded 5' primer served in a second PCR lasting about 7 to 12 cycles. Every single cDNA molecule received a tag from a template-switch adaptor with 12 random nucleotides. One entry per CDR3 protein results from TCRdb running MiXCR on the 5' RACE reads. The sample has more than 800,000 distinct CDR3 sequences; under 55% are singletons. CDR1 is LGHDT, CDR2 YNNKEL, per germline (reference sequence). The CDR3 is 13 amino acids. V was cut by 0 bases and J by 6 bases, with 6 bases left in between. The sequenced sample consisted of blood. V usage is TRBV3-1 and J usage is TRBJ1-5, with D hard to call. This clonotype originated in a woman aged 55-75 years in good health. CDR3 sequence (DNA): TGTGCCAGCAGCCAAGACATTCTTCAGCCCCAGCATTTT. It encodes CASSQDILQPQHF.